This entry describes one TCR beta chain. Cohort placement rested on clinical history that participants reported themselves. CDR1 is SEHNR, CDR2 FQNEAQ, per germline (reference sequence). Trimming at V came to 5 bases and at J to 4 bases, leaving 6 bases not matched to a gene. This CDR3 is 16 amino acids long. The protocol was immunoSEQ multiplex PCR, while the TCRdb copy is restricted to in-frame clones and leaves out a portion. The top ten clones hold about 2% of a sample with fewer than 350,000 clones, 85% of them seen once. These data originate in a study of blood T cell repertoires in COVID-19. This clonotype originated in a woman aged 25 to 39 who had been exposed to COVID-19. The sequencing input was PBMCs or T cells enriched from blood (not recorded which). The chain recombines TRBV7-9 with TRBJ2-2, with TRBD1 matching 11 bases. DNA of the CDR3: TGTGCCAGCAGCCGAAGTGGGACAGGGGGCACCGGGGAGCTGTTTTTT. This codes for CASSRSGTGGTGELFF.